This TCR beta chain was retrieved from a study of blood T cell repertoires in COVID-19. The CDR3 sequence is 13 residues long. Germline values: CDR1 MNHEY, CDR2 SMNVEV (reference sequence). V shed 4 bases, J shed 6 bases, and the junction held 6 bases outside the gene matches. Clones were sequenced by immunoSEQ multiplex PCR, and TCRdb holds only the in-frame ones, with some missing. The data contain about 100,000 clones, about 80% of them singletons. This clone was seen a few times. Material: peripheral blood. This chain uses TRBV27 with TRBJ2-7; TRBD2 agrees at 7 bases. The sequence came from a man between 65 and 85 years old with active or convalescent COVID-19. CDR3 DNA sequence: TGTGCCAGCAGTTGGGGGAGGGCCGCCGAGCAGTACTTC. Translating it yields CASSWGRAAEQYF.